Following are 26 T cell receptor beta chains from one sample sequenced in a study of shared clonotypes between healthy human individuals. The table came from immunoSEQ multiplex PCR; TCRdb's copy has only in-frame clones and leaves some out. The sample holds about 2.3 million clones, over 85% seen once. Sequencing was done on a sample of naive CD4+ T cells from PBMCs. The subset is: CD45RA+ positively selected. All receptors come from a man aged 18 to 30 in good health. Some clones in this sample may be carry-over from other donors' samples.

The V gene is TRBV28, the J gene TRBJ2-1, with D tentatively TRBD1 or TRBD2 (5 bases each). Germline V gene data show CDR1 as MDHEN and CDR2 as SYDVKM. The CDR3 has 14 amino acids. Trimming removed 6 bases at V and 9 bases at J, with 18 bases between. CDR3 DNA sequence: TGTGCCAGCAGGGGACCTGCATGGGTGGGTGAGCAGTTCTTC. Amino acid sequence: CASRGPAWVGEQFF. The full variable domain, completed using reference TRBV28 and TRBJ2-1, is DVKVTQSSRYLVKRTGEKVFLECVQDMDHENMFWYRQDPGLGLRLIYFSYDVKMKEKGDIPEGYSVSREKKERFSLILESASTNQTSMYLCASRGPAWVGEQFFGPGTRLTVL.

The chain joins TRBV11-2 to TRBJ1-1; 10 nucleotides agree with TRBD1. V lost 3 bases, J lost 0 bases, and 4 bases stayed unmatched. Germline-derived CDR1 and CDR2 are SGHAT and FQNNGV. CDR3 size: 16 residues. CDR3 nucleotides: TGTGCCAGCAGCTTGACAGGGGGCTTAATGAACACTGAAGCTTTCTTT. Translating it yields CASSLTGGLMNTEAFF.

The chain combines TRBV11-2 with TRBJ1-1; a possible D gene is TRBD1 (5 bases). Germline loops: CDR1 SGHAT, CDR2 FQNNGV. V lost 4 bases to trimming and J lost 9 bases, with 15 bases between them. This CDR3 is 13 amino acids long. The DNA of the CDR3 is TGTGCCAGCAGCTCCACCGCGGGGGTCCAAGCTTTCTTT. Amino acids: CASSSTAGVQAFF.

The J gene is TRBJ2-5, the V gene TRBV11-1; D not certain. Germline CDR1 SGHAT, CDR2 FQDESV (reference sequence). The CDR3 sequence is 14 residues long. V was clipped by 1 base and J by 4 bases, with 10 bases between them. The CDR3 coding sequence is TGTGCCAGCAGCTTAGGCCCCGGCGTAGAGACCCAGTACTTC. The encoded protein is CASSLGPGVETQYF.

J is TRBJ1-1 and V is TRBV14; 9 positions match TRBD1. V shed 2 bases, J shed 11 bases, and the junction held 12 bases outside the gene matches. This CDR3 contains 15 residues. From germline, CDR1 is SGHDN and CDR2 FVKESK. The CDR3 reads CASSQPGQGMGWAFF. Written as DNA, the CDR3 is TGTGCCAGCAGCCAACCGGGACAGGGAATGGGTTGGGCTTTCTTT.

This chain uses TRBV7-2 with TRBJ1-2; D possibly corresponds to TRBD1 (5 bases). This CDR3 spans 15 amino acids. CDR1 is SGHTA, CDR2 FQGNSA, per germline. Trimming stripped 1 base from V and 5 bases from J, with 14 bases between. This chain's CDR3 is CASSLGAKDKYGYTF. In DNA form, the CDR3 reads TGTGCCAGCAGCTTAGGGGCCAAGGACAAGTATGGCTACACCTTC. Together with reference TRBV7-2 and TRBJ1-2, the CDR3 gives the full variable domain: GAGVSQSPSNKVTEKGKDVELRCDPISGHTALYWYRQSLGQGLEFLIYFQGNSAPDKSGLPSDRFSAERTGGSVSTLTIQRTQQEDSAVYLCASSLGAKDKYGYTFGSGTRLTVV.

The chain combines TRBV5-1 with TRBJ1-2, with D uncertain. There are 13 residues in the CDR3. Trimming removed 3 bases at V and 8 bases at J, with 14 bases between. CDR1 SGHRS and CDR2 YFSETQ come from the germline V gene. The CDR3 here is CASSSDFVVGYTF. CDR3 in DNA: TGCGCCAGCAGCTCGGATTTTGTGGTAGGCTACACCTTC.

The CDR3 is CASSQAWSGYGYTF. As DNA, the CDR3 is TGCGCCAGCAGCCAAGCTTGGAGTGGATATGGCTACACCTTC. The chain uses TRBV4-1 and TRBJ1-2; no definite D call. V was trimmed by 1 base and J by 5 bases, leaving 11 bases between them. Germline V lookup: CDR1 MGHRA, CDR2 YSYEKL. This CDR3 is built from 14 residues.

The rearrangement links TRBV6-1 to TRBJ2-1; TRBD2 aligns across 14 bases. The CDR3 extends over 14 amino acids. The ends lost 6 bases at V and 10 bases at J; junction bases unmatched: 5. Per the germline V gene, CDR1 is MNHNS and CDR2 is SASEGT. The CDR3 nucleotides read TGTGCCAGCAGCGGGACTAGCGGGAGCATCGAGCAGTTCTTC. This encodes CASSGTSGSIEQFF.

The chain employs TRBV2 and TRBJ1-1; 8 bases are shared with TRBD1. CDR1 SNHLY and CDR2 FYNNEI come from the germline V gene. The CDR3 totals 14 residues. V was pared by 7 bases and J by 3 bases, with 7 bases of the junction left unmatched. The CDR3 DNA reads as TGTGCCAGCACACCAGGGGGCCGGCACACTGAAGCTTTCTTT. Its protein is CASTPGGRHTEAFF.

The chain recombines TRBV18 with TRBJ1-3, with 10 bases fitting TRBD1. This CDR3 is 16 amino acids long. Germline V gives CDR1 KGHSH, CDR2 LQKENI. Trimming removed 5 bases from V and 2 bases from J; junction bases left unmatched: 6. CDR3: CASSSGQGLTGNTIYF. The CDR3 region has the DNA TGTGCCAGCTCATCGGGACAGGGGCTAACTGGAAACACCATATATTTT.

The CDR3 DNA reads TGCGCCAGCAGCTTGGGCGGGACAGAGGTGAACACTGAAGCTTTCTTT. It encodes CASSLGGTEVNTEAFF. The gene calls are TRBV5-1 and TRBJ1-1; 7 positions agree with TRBD1. The trim removed 0 bases at V and 0 bases at J, leaving 5 bases unmatched. CDR1 and CDR2 (germline): SGHRS, YFSETQ. The CDR3 has 16 amino acids.

This chain uses TRBV18 with TRBJ2-7; TRBD2 matches at 9 bases. Germline values: CDR1 KGHSH, CDR2 LQKENI. With 1 base clipped from V and 3 bases from J, the junction kept 10 bases outside the gene matches. The CDR3 consists of 17 residues. The CDR3, as DNA: TGTGCCAGCTCACCACGTCTCCTAGCGGGGAACAACTACGAGCAGTACTTC. It is translated as CASSPRLLAGNNYEQYF.

The V gene is TRBV5-4, the J gene TRBJ2-3, with 11 positions matching TRBD2. CDR1 and CDR2 from the germline V gene are SGHNT and YYREEE (reference sequence). The CDR3 has 17 residues. Unmatched junction bases numbered 9, after V lost 4 bases and J lost 2 bases. For the CDR3, the DNA is TGTGCCAGCAGCAACCGACTAGCGGGATCCTCCACAGATACGCAGTATTTT. As protein: CASSNRLAGSSTDTQYF.

The chain employs TRBV4-3 and TRBJ2-7; weak D call: TRBD1 (6 bases). The CDR3 runs 14 residues. Germline CDR1 reads LGHNA; CDR2 reads YSLEER. Trimming pared 0 bases from V and 5 bases from J, leaving 11 bases between. The CDR3 is CASSQDQDRDEQYF. As DNA, the CDR3 is TGCGCCAGCAGCCAAGATCAGGACAGAGACGAGCAGTACTTC.

This chain joins TRBV5-1 and TRBJ2-3; D might be TRBD1 or TRBD2, each matching 5 bases. Germline V CDR1 and CDR2: SGHRS, YFSETQ. The CDR3 has 15 residues. V gave up 1 base and J gave up 1 base, with 10 bases separating them. The CDR3 loop is CASSLRGARTDTQYF. The CDR3 region has the DNA TGCGCCAGCAGCTTGAGGGGAGCACGCACAGATACGCAGTATTTT.

The V call is TRBV7-9, the J call TRBJ1-2, with 7 bases identical to TRBD1. The junction had 4 bases not matched to a gene; V was cut back by 5 bases and J by 4 bases. Germline V gene lookup returns CDR1 SEHNR and CDR2 FQNEAQ (reference sequence). The CDR3 is 13 amino acids. The CDR3 DNA is TGTGCCAGCAGCCTCAGGGGGGGCTATGGCTACACCTTC. As protein: CASSLRGGYGYTF.

In DNA form, the CDR3 reads TGTGCCAGCAGCCCATCGACAGGGGCCGAGCAGTACTTC. It encodes CASSPSTGAEQYF. V and J are TRBV11-3 and TRBJ2-7; 8 nucleotides agree with TRBD1. This CDR3 is 13 amino acids long. V gave up 5 bases and J gave up 6 bases; unmatched junction bases: 6. Germline V gene data show CDR1 as SGHNT and CDR2 as YENEEA.

The rearrangement joins TRBV18 to TRBJ1-4; D gene uncertain. Germline loops: CDR1 KGHSH, CDR2 LQKENI. The CDR3 consists of 17 residues. The germline V and J ends were trimmed by 3 bases and 5 bases, with 19 bases remaining between them. The CDR3 protein is CASSPLYYMAANEKLFF. The CDR3 DNA is TGTGCCAGCTCACCGCTCTACTACATGGCCGCCAATGAAAAACTGTTTTTT.

This clone showed up just once. J is TRBJ1-2 and V is TRBV4-1, with a weak D call TRBD1 (5 bases). V lost 0 bases, J lost 1 base, and 21 bases lay in between. This CDR3 region has 19 residues. CDR1 and CDR2 (germline): MGHRA, YSYEKL. The CDR3 sequence: CASSQEMRPGLGVNYGYTF. The CDR3 DNA follows: TGCGCCAGCAGCCAAGAGATGAGGCCAGGGCTTGGTGTTAACTATGGCTACACCTTC.

As concerns this clone: Other DNA sequences in this specimen translate into the identical CDR3. This sequence joins TRBV4-1 and TRBJ2-1; TRBD2 agrees at 7 bases. Trimming took 3 bases from V and 1 from J; bases not matched to a gene: 3. The CDR3 contains 15 residues. The germline V gene encodes CDR1 MGHRA and CDR2 YSYEKL. CDR3 bases: TGCGCCAGCAGCCAGGGCGGGAGTTCCTACAATGAGCAGTTCTTC. Its protein product is CASSQGGSSYNEQFF.

CDR3 bases: TGTGCCAGCAGTTACTCGGAGGACATCTATGGCTACACCTTC. It translates to CASSYSEDIYGYTF. The genes are TRBV6-6 and TRBJ1-2; possibly TRBD1 for D (5 bases). Trimming left V 0 bases short and J 4 bases short, with 9 bases between. The germline CDR1 and CDR2 sequences are MNHNY and SVGAGI (reference sequence). This CDR3 is 14 amino acids long.

The gene calls are TRBV30 and TRBJ2-5; D is perhaps TRBD2 (6 bases). Germline CDR1 GTSNPN, CDR2 SVGIG (reference sequence). The V gene lost 2 bases and the J gene lost 9 bases, with 13 bases spanning the gap. The length of the CDR3 is 12 residues. In DNA form, the CDR3 reads TGTGCCTGGAGTTTGGGCGGGGAAGCCCAGTACTTC. Protein sequence: CAWSLGGEAQYF.

This chain links TRBV7-9 with TRBJ2-2, with 11 bases identical to TRBD2. The J segment lost 2 bases and the V segment lost 2 bases, leaving 7 bases of the junction unmatched. CDR3 length: 18 amino acids. The germline V gene encodes CDR1 SEHNR and CDR2 FQNEAQ (reference sequence). The DNA for the CDR3 is TGTGCCAGCAGCTTAAGGCACCTAGCGGGAGGCAACACCGGGGAGCTGTTTTTT. Encoded protein: CASSLRHLAGGNTGELFF.

The gene calls are TRBV29-1 and TRBJ2-5; 10 bases map to TRBD2. Germline V gene lookup returns CDR1 SQVTM and CDR2 ANQGSEA. V shed 0 bases and J 2 bases; nucleotides not matched to a gene: 6. This CDR3 spans 16 amino acids. The CDR3 here is CSVEDVLAGAQETQYF. The CDR3 DNA reads TGCAGCGTTGAAGATGTCCTAGCGGGAGCTCAAGAGACCCAGTACTTC. The variable domain in full, with the rest retrieved from reference TRBV29-1 and TRBJ2-5, is SAVISQKPSRDICQRGTSLTIQCQVDSQVTMMFWYRQQPGQSLTLIATANQGSEATYESGFVIDKFPISRPNLTFSTLTVSNMSPEDSSIYLCSVEDVLAGAQETQYFGPGTRLLVL.

This clone was picked up one time. The genes are TRBV15 and TRBJ2-7; 9 bases fit TRBD2. Germline-derived CDR1 and CDR2 are LNHNV and YYDKDF (reference sequence). The V gene end was trimmed by 1 base and the J gene end by 3 bases; junction bases not matched to a gene: 4. The length of the CDR3 is 15 residues. This CDR3 reads CATSRAGSGSYEQYF. The CDR3 DNA reads as TGTGCCACCAGCAGAGCTGGTAGCGGGAGCTACGAGCAGTACTTC.